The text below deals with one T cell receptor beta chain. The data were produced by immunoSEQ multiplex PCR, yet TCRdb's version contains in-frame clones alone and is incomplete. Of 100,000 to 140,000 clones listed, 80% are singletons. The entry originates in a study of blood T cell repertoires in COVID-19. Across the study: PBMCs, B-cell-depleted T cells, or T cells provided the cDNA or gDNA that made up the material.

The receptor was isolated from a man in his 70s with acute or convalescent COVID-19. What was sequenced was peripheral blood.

The CDR3 DNA follows: TGCGCCAGCAGCTCCCGGACTAACCCCGGGGAGCTGTTTTTT. This gives the protein CASSSRTNPGELFF. This sequence joins TRBV5-1 and TRBJ2-2, with D possibly TRBD2 on 6 matching bases. CDR1 is SGHRS, CDR2 YFSETQ, per germline. Trimming stripped 3 bases from V and 6 bases from J, with 12 bases between. CDR3 length: 14 amino acids.